One and the same sample provided the 7 T cell receptor beta chains below, sequenced in a study of cytomegalovirus exposure and HLA in healthy donors. Researchers ran the PCR with 60 Vbeta and 13 Jbeta primers. Libraries were prepared by immunoSEQ multiplex PCR; TCRdb keeps only in-frame clonotypes and omits some of them. This sample yields 160,000 or so clones, of which about 75% are seen a single time; 2.5% belongs to the top ten. The sequenced material came from PBMCs. These receptors were obtained from a female donor in good health and CMV-seronegative.

The V gene is TRBV29-1, the J gene TRBJ2-2, with D maybe TRBD1 (6 bases). This CDR3 contains 15 residues. Germline CDR1 and CDR2: SQVTM and ANQGSEA. V shed 2 bases and J shed 1 base, with 11 bases lying between them. The CDR3 coding sequence is TGCAGCGTTGAAACAGGGTTTCTGAACACCGGGGAGCTGTTTTTT. It yields the protein CSVETGFLNTGELFF.

The chain couples TRBV18 to TRBJ2-1; weak D call: TRBD2 (6 bases). The V end was cut by 4 bases, the J end by 7 bases, with 23 bases between. The CDR3 is 17 amino acids. Germline-derived CDR1 and CDR2 are KGHSH and LQKENI. The CDR3 DNA reads TGTGCCAGCTCACTAACCAGGGCCGGGGGTACCGCGAATGAGCAGTTCTTC. This translates into CASSLTRAGGTANEQFF.

The chain recombines TRBV7-6 with TRBJ1-5; D not certain. Germline V gene data show CDR1 as SGHVS and CDR2 as FNYEAQ. The CDR3 totals 14 residues. V was cut by 6 bases and J by 4 bases, with 13 bases left in between. CDR3 DNA sequence: TGTGCCAGCAGTTTTGGCGGGCGGAATCAGCCCCAGCATTTT. Its protein is CASSFGGRNQPQHF.

The chain has TRBV2 and TRBJ2-5; D might be TRBD2 (6 bases). V was trimmed by 4 bases and J by 2 bases, leaving 11 bases between them. The CDR3 has 14 residues. The germline CDR1 and CDR2 sequences are SNHLY and FYNNEI. CDR3 in DNA: TGTGCCAGCAGTGGATCGCGGGGACAAGAGACCCAGTACTTC. It yields the protein CASSGSRGQETQYF.

The chain employs TRBV7-9 and TRBJ2-1; tentatively, D is TRBD2 (6 bases). This CDR3 is built from 17 residues. Deletions cut 3 bases from V and 5 bases from J, with 20 bases between. Germline V gives CDR1 SEHNR, CDR2 FQNEAQ (reference sequence). The CDR3 DNA follows: TGTGCCAGCAGCTTCCCTATGGTTACGGGGGAGAACAATGAGCAGTTCTTC. Translated, it gives CASSFPMVTGENNEQFF.

The gene calls are TRBV7-2 and TRBJ1-2; the D gene is possibly TRBD1 (5 bases). The ends were cut back, 1 base at V and 2 bases at J, with 11 bases in the middle. The germline V gene has CDR1 SGHTA and CDR2 FQGNSA. This CDR3 has 15 residues. CDR3 region: CASSLDRGRNYGYTF. CDR3 DNA sequence: TGTGCCAGCAGCTTAGATAGGGGTAGGAACTATGGCTACACCTTC. Complete variable domain (other parts from reference TRBV7-2 and TRBJ1-2): GAGVSQSPSNKVTEKGKDVELRCDPISGHTALYWYRQSLGQGLEFLIYFQGNSAPDKSGLPSDRFSAERTGGSVSTLTIQRTQQEDSAVYLCASSLDRGRNYGYTFGSGTRLTVV.

This rearrangement joins TRBV7-8 to TRBJ1-3; 7 positions agree with TRBD1. V trimming: 5 bases; J trimming: 0 bases; junction bases outside the gene matches: 10. This CDR3 has 17 amino acids. The germline CDR1 and CDR2 sequences are SGHVS and FQNEAQ. This CDR3 reads CASSALTGALSGNTIYF. The CDR3 DNA sequence: TGTGCCAGCAGCGCCCTAACAGGGGCCCTCTCTGGAAACACCATATATTTT.